This TCR beta chain was observed in a study of blood T cell repertoires in COVID-19 (dated by TCRdb to the early 2020s). About the study as a whole: The collaborator samples originated in the United States, Italy and Spain and spanned the acute and convalescent phases of COVID-19. The sample metadata nearly always contained a de-identified subject ID, COVID-19 status, age in years and sex. A freely available public database, intended as a resource for researchers studying the immune response to SARS-CoV-2, is where the repertoires were released. The prospective study material was composed of cDNA or gDNA derived from T cells, B-cell-depleted T cells, or PBMCs. Where available, HLA class I and class II types were obtained from metadata supplied by the sample provider rather than from assay-based typing. Subjects who had been exposed to COVID-19, were actively infected with it, or had recovered from it provided the deeply sampled blood TCRbeta repertoires that made up the dataset. The samples were drawn from two sources: the first 160 participants of the ongoing ImmuneRACE study, and 1,200 or so subjects contributed by 6 global collaborators. On the study overall, not on this receptor specifically: Clinical and demographic metadata were provided uncurated, with the amount varying by source and participant.

TCRbeta CDR3 regions were amplified from genomic DNA using the immunoSEQ Assay, a bias-controlled multiplex PCR. The original pipeline was this. The number of nucleated cells in each sample was estimated by amplification of reference gene primers within the assay. Sequence reads were collapsed and filtered to measure the absolute abundance of every unique TCRbeta CDR3 rearrangement. For each sample, productive Simpson clonality was calculated as the square root of Simpson's diversity index over productive rearrangements. Entries here come from immuneACCESS through TCRdb and include only in-frame sequences with V and J called. Some clones fail to appear in such tables; in the studies checked, an unresolved V gene covers under half of the shortfall, and the cause of the remainder is unknown. V, J and clone size are those of that table, while D and trimming were read from the DNA. The sample table holds under 200,000 clones, of which approximately 91% were seen once. About 2.5% of the sample is taken by the ten largest.

A note on this clone: It has no known antigen specificity. The sample holds no much larger clone one base away, and base qualities are not on file.

The collaborating institutions used their own protocols to collect whole blood in K2EDTA tubes. For TCRbeta analysis, collaborators shipped samples in one of three forms: frozen whole blood, isolated PBMCs, or DNA extracted from either of those sample types. The CDR3 numbers 14 residues from cysteine through phenylalanine. CDR3 DNA is the only sequence kept; it has 42 bases, read in frame from the first base. The germline V gene supplies CDR1 KGHSH and CDR2 LQKENI. V is cut back by 3 bases and J by 4 bases, with 5 bases in the junction unmatched. Sequencing used peripheral blood. The receptor comes from a man in his late teens or twenties with acute or convalescent COVID-19. The chain was built from TRBV18 and TRBJ1-2; a stretch of 7 junction bases matches TRBD1. The DNA sequence follows: TGTGCCAGCTCACCGAGCACAGGGGTCTATGGCTACACCTTC. The translation is CASSPSTGVYGYTF.